Below are 21 T cell receptor beta chains sequenced from a single sample in a study of read filtering for tumor transcriptome and immune sequencing. Molecular barcoded adaptors covering alpha/delta and beta/gamma chains were used on roughly 370 ng RNA. Using its own MiXCR run on the reads, TCRdb lists one record per CDR3 protein. The sample includes fewer than 100,000 distinct CDR3 sequences, about 12% of them seen just once. The sample comprised a population of CD138-negative cells sorted from bone marrow. These receptors were obtained from a donor at least 40 years old with multiple myeloma.

The table lists this clonotype with a few counts. A much larger clone lies a single base off, so this may be a read error. This chain joins TRBV3-1 and TRBJ1-1; D call uncertain. The V gene's germline CDR1 is LGHDT and CDR2 YNNKEL (reference sequence). The CDR3 covers 13 residues. V gave up 8 bases and J gave up 6 bases, with 16 bases separating them. CDR3 coding DNA: TGTGCCAGCCTGCGTGGAGGGAGCGCTGAAGCTTTCTTT. Translating it yields CASLRGGSAEAFF.

This clonotype has a count of ten or more. The V and J genes are TRBV30 and TRBJ2-7, with TRBD2 identical over 7 bases. Germline V gene lookup returns CDR1 GTSNPN and CDR2 SVGIG (reference sequence). The CDR3 totals 13 residues. Trimming at V came to 5 bases and at J to 7 bases, leaving 11 bases not matched to a gene. CDR3 region: CAWAGEDSPEQYF. CDR3 sequence (DNA): TGTGCCTGGGCGGGGGAAGATTCGCCGGAGCAGTACTTC.

The chain uses TRBV7-9 and TRBJ1-1; possibly TRBD1 for D (5 bases). V was pared by 2 bases and J by 1 base, with 8 bases between. Germline assignment: CDR1 SEHNR and CDR2 FQNEAQ (reference sequence). The CDR3 consists of 14 residues. The chain's CDR3 is CASSLSGQNTEAFF. The CDR3 DNA follows: TGTGCCAGCAGCTTAAGTGGACAGAACACTGAAGCTTTCTTT.

This clonotype was recorded many times. The chain employs TRBV5-1 and TRBJ1-4; D uncertain. Trimming left V 4 bases short and J 4 bases short, with 11 bases between. In germline, CDR1 is SGHRS, CDR2 YFSETQ. The CDR3 contains 14 residues. The CDR3 sequence is CASSPDGLNEKLFF. The CDR3 DNA reads TGCGCCAGCAGCCCGGACGGACTTAATGAAAAACTGTTTTTT. The full variable domain, rest sourced from reference TRBV5-1 and TRBJ1-4, is KAGVTQTPRYLIKTRGQQVTLSCSPISGHRSVSWYQQTPGQGLQFLFEYFSETQRNKGNFPGRFSGRQFSNSRSEMNVSTLELGDSALYLCASSPDGLNEKLFFGSGTQLSVL.

To note about this clonotype: This likely stems from a read error, as it lies one base from a far larger clone. The chain carries TRBV7-9 and TRBJ2-1; D is unclear. The ends were cut back, 1 base at V and 5 bases at J, with 9 bases in the middle. Germline assignment: CDR1 SEHNR and CDR2 FQNEAQ (reference sequence). The CDR3 spans 14 residues. The CDR3 here is CASSLDLTNNEQFF. CDR3 coding DNA: TGTGCCAGCAGCTTAGATCTTACCAACAATGAGCAGTTCTTC. The entire variable domain, with the rest obtained from reference TRBV7-9 and TRBJ2-1, is as follows: DTGVSQNPRHKITKRGQNVTFRCDPISEHNRLYWYRQTLGQGPEFLTYFQNEAQLEKSRLLSDRFSAERPKGSFSTLEIQRTEQGDSAMYLCASSLDLTNNEQFFGPGTRLTVL.

The CDR3 nucleotides are TGTGCCAGCAGTGTCCTGGGACTAGCGGGGAAGGATACGCAGTATTTT. This codes for CASSVLGLAGKDTQYF. This sequence joins TRBV6-4 and TRBJ2-3, with 13 positions matching TRBD2. CDR3 length: 16 residues. V dropped 4 bases and J dropped 6; count of bases not matched to a gene: 7. Germline V gene lookup returns CDR1 MRHNA and CDR2 SNTAGT.

The rearrangement joins TRBV5-1 to TRBJ2-2; D may match TRBD1 or TRBD2 (6 bases each). Germline assignment: CDR1 SGHRS and CDR2 YFSETQ. V lost 0 bases, J lost 5 bases, and 14 bases lay in between. This CDR3 spans 16 amino acids. CDR3 sequence (DNA): TGCGCCAGCAGCTTGGTTGGGGGCGCGGGGACCGGGGAGCTGTTTTTT. It translates to CASSLVGGAGTGELFF.

In its sample, this clonotype was seen many times. The rearrangement links TRBV12-3 or TRBV12-4 to TRBJ2-5; D may be TRBD2 (6 bases). The CDR3 is 13 residues long. V lost 6 bases, J lost 4 bases, and 12 bases lay in between. Written as DNA, the CDR3 is TGTGCCAGCAGGCCCGGAGGGGCAGAGACCCAGTACTTC. This gives the protein CASRPGGAETQYF.

Only a few counts were recorded for this clonotype. The rearrangement uses TRBV7-9 and TRBJ1-1; tentatively, D is TRBD1 (6 bases). The CDR3 contains 15 residues. Germline-derived CDR1 and CDR2 are SEHNR and FQNEAQ (reference sequence). Trimming pared 1 base from V and 3 bases from J, leaving 12 bases between. CDR3 nucleotide sequence: TGTGCCAGCAGCTTAGTTAGGGGGTCGGACACTGAAGCTTTCTTT. Translating gives CASSLVRGSDTEAFF.

This clonotype was observed at least ten times. This chain connects TRBV28 to TRBJ1-2; D possibly corresponds to TRBD1 (6 bases). Trimming left V 6 bases short and J 8 bases short, with 16 bases between. This CDR3 has 13 residues. The germline CDR1 and CDR2 sequences are MDHEN and SYDVKM. The chain's CDR3 is CASRLRGVRGYTF. DNA for the CDR3: TGTGCCAGCAGGCTGAGGGGGGTGAGGGGCTACACCTTC.

Note on this clonotype: This is likely a read error, given that the CDR3 carries no conserved phenylalanine or tryptophan at its end. V usage is TRBV20-1 and J usage is TRBJ1-4; unclear D gene. CDR3 length: 12 residues. Germline values: CDR1 DFQATT, CDR2 SNEGSKA (reference sequence). CDR3 region: CGARGPGEKLFS. The CDR3 DNA reads as TGCGGTGCTAGAGGCCCCGGGGAAAAACTGTTTTCT.

Many counts were recorded for this clonotype. Compared with germline, one end of the junction differs, possibly owing to a read error. V usage is TRBV11-1 and J usage is TRBJ2-1, with 7 bases that match TRBD1. CDR1 SGHAT and CDR2 FQDESV come from the germline V gene (reference sequence). The CDR3 consists of 16 residues. The CDR3 DNA sequence: TGTGCCAGCGGCTTAAGAAGAGGGGGCCGGGGCGATGAGCAGTTCTTC. As protein: CASGLRRGGRGDEQFF.

This clonotype was observed at least ten times. This rearrangement joins TRBV7-2 to TRBJ2-7; D call uncertain. The V gene lost 1 base and the J gene lost 0 bases, with 10 bases spanning the gap. The CDR3 totals 15 residues. Germline V gene lookup returns CDR1 SGHTA and CDR2 FQGNSA. This chain's CDR3 is CASSLDGRSSYEQYF. CDR3 bases: TGTGCCAGCAGCTTAGATGGCAGGAGCTCCTACGAGCAGTACTTC.

There are many counts of this clonotype. The chain is built from TRBV12-3 or TRBV12-4 and TRBJ2-6; D not certain. The CDR3 spans 13 residues. Trimming cost V 8 bases and J 7 bases, with 12 bases left between them. In DNA, the CDR3 is TGTGCCAGCCGCGAACCTCCCGCCAACGTCCTGACTTTC. It is translated as CASREPPANVLTF.

This clonotype was counted ten times or more. The rearrangement joins TRBV6-5 to TRBJ1-2; TRBD1 matches 7 bases. The V gene end was trimmed by 6 bases and the J gene end by 8 bases; junction bases not matched to a gene: 15. CDR1 and CDR2 from the germline V gene are MNHEY and SVGAGI. This CDR3 has 15 amino acids. The CDR3 loop is CASRSSGGGRWGYTF. The DNA for the CDR3 is TGTGCCAGCAGATCATCAGGGGGAGGGCGATGGGGCTACACCTTC.

Many counts were recorded for this clonotype. The CDR3 nucleotides read TGTGCCAGCAGTGCCCCCTCCGGGCCTTACGAGCAGTACTTC. It specifies CASSAPSGPYEQYF. V usage is TRBV2 and J usage is TRBJ2-7; D unresolved. The CDR3 contains 14 residues. The germline V gene has CDR1 SNHLY and CDR2 FYNNEI. V lost 4 bases and J 4 bases, leaving 14 bases between the germline ends.

This clonotype has at least ten counts. The rearrangement links TRBV12-3 or TRBV12-4 to TRBJ2-2; 12 bases fit TRBD2. CDR3 length: 17 residues. V shed 6 bases, J shed 3 bases, and the junction held 8 bases outside the gene matches. CDR3 loop: CASSPTSGSGYTGELFF. CDR3 nucleotides: TGTGCCAGCAGCCCGACTAGCGGGAGTGGTTACACCGGGGAGCTGTTTTTT.

This clonotype was detected only a few times. The chain links TRBV9 to TRBJ1-4, with D possibly matching TRBD1 (5 bases). The CDR3 is made up of 14 amino acids. The V end was cut by 0 bases, the J end by 7 bases, with 10 bases between. The germline gives CDR1 SGDLS, CDR2 YYNGEE. The CDR3 here is CASSVGRGSEKLFF. CDR3 nucleotide sequence: TGTGCCAGCAGCGTAGGACGGGGGAGTGAAAAACTGTTTTTT.

This clonotype has ten or more counts. The rearrangement links TRBV28 to TRBJ2-1, with D maybe TRBD1 (6 bases). V shed 5 bases and J shed 7 bases, with 18 bases lying between them. The CDR3 sequence is 15 residues long. CDR1 is MDHEN and CDR2 is SYDVKM in the germline V gene. CDR3 in amino acids: CASSIGGKLRNEQFF. The CDR3 bases are TGTGCCAGCAGTATAGGGGGAAAGCTAAGGAATGAGCAGTTCTTC.

This clonotype was seen at least ten times. J is TRBJ2-7 and V is TRBV4-2; TRBD2 matches 9 bases. CDR3 length: 15 amino acids. After removal of 4 bases from V and 2 bases from J, the junction contained 6 bases not matched to a gene. The germline gives CDR1 LGHNA, CDR2 YNFKEQ. CDR3 sequence reads: CASSPRLADPYEQYF. The DNA for the CDR3 is TGTGCCAGCAGCCCACGACTAGCGGACCCCTACGAGCAGTACTTC.

This clonotype was counted many times. The chain combines TRBV5-1 with TRBJ1-2; D unresolved. Trimming left V 4 bases short and J 3 bases short, with 16 bases between. CDR3 length: 15 amino acids. Germline values: CDR1 SGHRS, CDR2 YFSETQ. The CDR3 region has the DNA TGCGCCAGCAGCGGGGTGGGCAGATCCGACTATGGCTACACCTTC. This sequence encodes CASSGVGRSDYGYTF.